This TCR beta chain came from a study of CD8+ T cells in alopecia areata. For the study at large: It was oral tofacitinib, at 5 to 10 mg twice daily, that treated patients received.

The CDR3 contains 12 residues. Looked up from germline, CDR1 is SGHRS and CDR2 is YFSETQ. V was shortened by 4 bases and J by 5 bases, with 10 bases between the two germline ends. Overall study results and limits: Having one nonresponder leaves uncertain how baseline CD8+ expansion relates to response. Under tofacitinib, numerous expanded lesional clonotypes remained detectable in scalp and blood.

This sample's treatment: oral pan-JAK inhibitor, 5-10 mg twice daily. It was from alopecia areata patients that lesional scalp punch biopsies and peripheral blood were collected. With regard to this clone: What it binds is unknown.

Sequencing used cDNA as its template, made by extracting RNA and reverse transcribing it. Libraries were prepared by immunoSEQ multiplex PCR; TCRdb keeps only in-frame clonotypes and omits some of them. The repertoire holds 200,000 to 250,000 clones, 66% seen once, with over 1% in the top ten. The sample here was CD4+ T cells sorted from blood, taken at week 44, from a patient treated with tofacitinib. The chain carries TRBV5-1 and TRBJ2-7, with TRBD1 as a possible D gene (5 bases). This clonotype was sampled from a human donor with alopecia areata. The CDR3 coding sequence is TGCGCCAGCAGCGGAGACAGAGACGAGCAGTACTTC. Translating it yields CASSGDRDEQYF.